The 10 T cell receptor beta chains below come from one sample, sequenced in a study of PD-L1 blockade in urothelial cancer. The time point denotes: pretreatment peripheral blood. Profiling relied on immunoSEQ multiplex PCR, and the TCRdb table lists in-frame clones only, not all of them. The data hold around 63,000 clones, with 75% to 85% observed a single time. Sequencing used PBMCs, obtained around atezolizumab (anti-PD-L1) treatment. All receptors derive from a man aged 65-85 years with urothelial cancer.

This clone was detected a few times. The J gene is TRBJ1-5, the V gene TRBV7-8; the match to TRBD1 covers 9 bases. V trimming: 4 bases; J trimming: 1 base; junction bases outside the gene matches: 14. CDR1 and CDR2 from the germline V gene are SGHVS and FQNEAQ. The CDR3 covers 19 residues. CDR3 DNA: TGTGCCAGCAGCTCCTACAGGGGGCGGGCGGGAGGGAGCAATCAGCCCCAGCATTTT. This sequence encodes CASSSYRGRAGGSNQPQHF.

The V gene is TRBV28, the J gene TRBJ2-5, with 7 bases identical to TRBD2. The CDR3 runs 17 residues. V lost 5 bases, J lost 4 bases, and 16 bases stayed unmatched. Germline V lookup: CDR1 MDHEN, CDR2 SYDVKM. The CDR3 coding sequence is TGTGCCAGCAGTATCCAAAAAGGCGGGAGTGTGGGAGAGACCCAGTACTTC. Amino acid sequence: CASSIQKGGSVGETQYF.

CDR3 loop: CASSSPYRATGNTIYF. The CDR3 nucleotides are TGTGCCAGCAGCTCCCCTTACAGGGCCACTGGAAACACCATATATTTT. The V call is TRBV11-2, the J call TRBJ1-3; perhaps TRBD1 as D (6 bases). V shed 4 bases and J shed 2 bases, with 15 bases lying between them. CDR3 length: 16 residues. Germline V CDR1 and CDR2: SGHAT, FQNNGV.

The V call is TRBV14, the J call TRBJ2-5; D remains unclear. V lost 2 bases, J lost 5 bases, and 15 bases lay in between. CDR3 length equals 15 residues. The germline gives CDR1 SGHDN, CDR2 FVKESK. Written as DNA, the CDR3 is TGTGCCAGCAGCCAAAGAAGGCGTGCCGGGGAGACCCAGTACTTC. Its translation is CASSQRRRAGETQYF.

The genes are TRBV18 and TRBJ1-5, with TRBD1 matching 8 bases. V shed 3 bases and J 4 bases; nucleotides not matched to a gene: 8. CDR3 length: 16 residues. CDR1 and CDR2 (germline): KGHSH, LQKENI. The CDR3 DNA reads as TGTGCCAGCTCACCGGGAGGGACAGGCCTAAATCAGCCCCAGCATTTT. Its translation: CASSPGGTGLNQPQHF. The full variable domain, with the rest looked up from reference TRBV18 and TRBJ1-5, is NAGVMQNPRHLVRRRGQEARLRCSPMKGHSHVYWYRQLPEEGLKFMVYLQKENIIDESGMPKERFSAEFPKEGPSILRIQQVVRGDSAAYFCASSPGGTGLNQPQHFGDGTRLSIL.

J is TRBJ2-7 and V is TRBV7-2, with D perhaps matching TRBD2 (6 bases). CDR3 length: 13 residues. V dropped 2 bases and J dropped 1 base, with 6 bases sitting between them. Germline CDR1 is SGHTA and CDR2 is FQGNSA. CDR3 in amino acids: CASSLSGSYEQYF. In nucleotides, the CDR3 is TGTGCCAGCAGCTTAAGCGGGTCCTACGAGCAGTACTTC.

The chain is built from TRBV29-1 and TRBJ2-1; D is perhaps TRBD2 (6 bases). CDR1 and CDR2 from the germline V gene are SQVTM and ANQGSEA. The germline V and J ends were trimmed by 2 bases and 0 bases, with 26 bases remaining between them. The CDR3 length is 20 residues. The DNA for the CDR3 is TGCAGCGTTGAACCCCTACATGCGGGAACGGTCAAGAGCTCCTACAATGAGCAGTTCTTC. This translates into CSVEPLHAGTVKSSYNEQFF.

The V call is TRBV5-5, the J call TRBJ1-3; no reliable D call. CDR1 is SGHKS, CDR2 YYEKEE, per germline (reference sequence). The V end lost 3 bases, the J end lost 0 bases, and 7 bases lay between the germline ends. This CDR3 has 14 amino acids. The CDR3 nucleotides are TGTGCCAGCAGCTCGGGAGGCTCTGGAAACACCATATATTTT. It translates to CASSSGGSGNTIYF.

The V and J genes are TRBV7-3 and TRBJ2-5; D gene unclear. CDR1 SGHTA and CDR2 FQGTGA come from the germline V gene. This CDR3 has 15 residues. V was pared by 2 bases and J by 0 bases, with 10 bases between. The CDR3 DNA reads as TGTGCCAGCAGCTTAGGCGGAGCGTACCAAGAGACCCAGTACTTC. Translating gives CASSLGGAYQETQYF.

The V and J genes are TRBV7-9 and TRBJ1-2, with D perhaps TRBD1 (5 bases). CDR1 and CDR2 (germline): SEHNR, FQNEAQ (reference sequence). V was clipped by 6 bases and J by 4 bases, with 9 bases between them. This CDR3 comprises 12 residues. The CDR3 loop reads CASSSGGYGYTF. The CDR3 DNA follows: TGTGCCAGCAGTTCGGGGGGCTATGGCTACACCTTC. Using reference TRBV7-9 and TRBJ1-2 for the parts outside the CDR3, the full variable domain is DTGVSQNPRHKITKRGQNVTFRCDPISEHNRLYWYRQTLGQGPEFLTYFQNEAQLEKSRLLSDRFSAERPKGSFSTLEIQRTEQGDSAMYLCASSSGGYGYTFGSGTRLTVV.